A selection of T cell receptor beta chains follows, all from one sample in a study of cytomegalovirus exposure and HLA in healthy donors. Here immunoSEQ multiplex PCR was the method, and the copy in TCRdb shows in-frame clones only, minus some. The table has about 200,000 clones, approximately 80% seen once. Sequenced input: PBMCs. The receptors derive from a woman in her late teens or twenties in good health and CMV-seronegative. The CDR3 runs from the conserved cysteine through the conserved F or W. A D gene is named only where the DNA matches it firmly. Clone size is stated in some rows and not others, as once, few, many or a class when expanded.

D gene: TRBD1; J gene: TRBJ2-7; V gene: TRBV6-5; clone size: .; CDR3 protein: CASRNTGAGEQYF; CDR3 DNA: TGTGCCAGCAGAAACACAGGGGCAGGCGAGCAGTACTTC
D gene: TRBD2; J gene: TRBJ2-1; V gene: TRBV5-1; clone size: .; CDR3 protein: CASSLVTLAGHNEQFF; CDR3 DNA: TGCGCCAGCAGCTTGGTTACCCTAGCGGGTCACAATGAGCAGTTCTTC
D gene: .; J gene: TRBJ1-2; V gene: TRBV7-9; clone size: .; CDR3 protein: CASSRPRWCGYTF; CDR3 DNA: TGTGCCAGCAGCCGGCCGAGGTGGTGTGGCTACACCTTC
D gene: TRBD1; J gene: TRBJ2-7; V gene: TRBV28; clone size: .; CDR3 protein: CASGTGPYEQYF; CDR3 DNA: TGTGCCAGCGGGACAGGGCCCTACGAGCAGTACTTC
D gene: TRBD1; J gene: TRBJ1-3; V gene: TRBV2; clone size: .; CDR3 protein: CASREGTGANTIYF; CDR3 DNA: TGTGCCAGCAGAGAGGGGACAGGGGCAAACACCATATATTTT
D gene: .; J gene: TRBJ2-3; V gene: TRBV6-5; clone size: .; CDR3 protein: CASSYEPEGTDTQYF; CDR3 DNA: TGTGCCAGCAGTTATGAACCCGAGGGCACAGATACGCAGTATTTT
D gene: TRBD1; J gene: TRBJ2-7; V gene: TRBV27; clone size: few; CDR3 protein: CASSLGDSYEQYF; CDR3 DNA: TGTGCCAGCAGTCTCGGGGACAGCTACGAGCAGTACTTC
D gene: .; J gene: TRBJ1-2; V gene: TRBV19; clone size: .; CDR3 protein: CASSIGGGRDYGYTF; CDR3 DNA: TGTGCCAGTAGTATAGGTGGTGGCAGGGACTATGGCTACACCTTC
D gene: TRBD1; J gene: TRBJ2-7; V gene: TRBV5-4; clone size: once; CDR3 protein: CASSLGQGAYEQYF; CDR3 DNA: TGTGCCAGCAGCTTGGGACAGGGGGCCTACGAGCAGTACTTC
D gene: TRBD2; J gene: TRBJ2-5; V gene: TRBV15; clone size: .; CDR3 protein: CATSGRGLAPQETQYF; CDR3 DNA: TGTGCCACCAGCGGAAGGGGACTAGCGCCTCAAGAGACCCAGTACTTC
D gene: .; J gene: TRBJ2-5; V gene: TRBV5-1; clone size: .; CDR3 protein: CASSLGQGSFETQYF; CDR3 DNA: TGCGCCAGCAGCTTGGGGCAGGGGAGTTTTGAGACCCAGTACTTC
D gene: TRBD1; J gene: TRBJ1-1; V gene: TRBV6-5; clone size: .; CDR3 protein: CASRQGASPFF; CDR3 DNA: TGTGCCAGCCGCCAGGGGGCATCGCCTTTCTTT
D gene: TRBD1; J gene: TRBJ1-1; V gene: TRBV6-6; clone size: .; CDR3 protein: CASGTGALSGNTEAFF; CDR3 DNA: TGTGCCAGCGGAACAGGGGCCTTAAGCGGCAACACTGAAGCTTTCTTT
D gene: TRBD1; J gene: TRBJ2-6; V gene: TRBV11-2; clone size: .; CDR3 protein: CASNPQGAGGANVLTF; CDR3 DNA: TGTGCCAGCAACCCTCAGGGGGCGGGAGGGGCCAACGTCCTGACTTTC
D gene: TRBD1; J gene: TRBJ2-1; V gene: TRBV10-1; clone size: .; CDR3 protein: CASSVSGTGAFNEQFF; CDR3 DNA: TGCGCCAGCAGTGTTTCCGGGACAGGGGCGTTCAATGAGCAGTTCTTC
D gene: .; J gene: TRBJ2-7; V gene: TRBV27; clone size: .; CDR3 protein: CASSLSSGFYEQYF; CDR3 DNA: TGTGCCAGCAGTTTAAGCTCGGGGTTCTACGAGCAGTACTTC
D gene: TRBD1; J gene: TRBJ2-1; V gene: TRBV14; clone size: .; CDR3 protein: CASRSAGQGPEQFF; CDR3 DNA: TGTGCCAGCAGATCCGCTGGACAGGGGCCGGAGCAGTTCTTC
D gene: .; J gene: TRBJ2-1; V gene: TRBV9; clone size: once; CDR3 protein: CASSVGVEQFF; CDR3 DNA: TGTGCCAGCAGCGTAGGAGTTGAGCAGTTCTTC
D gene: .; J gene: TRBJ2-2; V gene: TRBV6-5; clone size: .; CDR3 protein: CASSYQLFSGELFF; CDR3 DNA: TGTGCCAGCAGTTACCAACTCTTTTCCGGGGAGCTGTTTTTT
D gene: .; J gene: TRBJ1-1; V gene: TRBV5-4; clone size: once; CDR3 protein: CASSADGNEAFF; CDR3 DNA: TGTGCCAGCAGCGCGGACGGGAATGAAGCTTTCTTT
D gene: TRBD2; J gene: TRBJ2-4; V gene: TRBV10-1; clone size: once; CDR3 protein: CASSLAGDPNIQCF; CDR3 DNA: TGCGCCAGCAGTTTAGCGGGAGATCCGAACATTCAGTGCTTC
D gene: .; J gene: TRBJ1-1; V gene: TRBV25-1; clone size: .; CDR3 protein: CASSGTVGAMNTEAFF; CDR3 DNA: TGTGCCAGCAGTGGGACAGTGGGGGCAATGAACACTGAAGCTTTCTTT
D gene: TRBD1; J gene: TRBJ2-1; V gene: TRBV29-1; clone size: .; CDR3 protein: CSVLRDSQFF; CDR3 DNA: TGCAGCGTGCTCCGGGACAGTCAGTTCTTC
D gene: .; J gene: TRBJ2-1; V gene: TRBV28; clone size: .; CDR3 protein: CASSLRGPYNEQFF; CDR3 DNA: TGTGCCAGCAGTCTCCGAGGGCCCTACAATGAGCAGTTCTTC
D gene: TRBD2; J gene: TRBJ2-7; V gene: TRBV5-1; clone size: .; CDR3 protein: CASASGSHSYEQYF; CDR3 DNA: TGCGCCAGCGCCAGCGGGAGTCACTCCTACGAGCAGTACTTC
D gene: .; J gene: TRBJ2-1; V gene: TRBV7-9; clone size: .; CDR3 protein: CSSSRRDKHNEQFF; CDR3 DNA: TGTTCCAGCAGCCGCCGGGACAAACACAATGAGCAGTTCTTC
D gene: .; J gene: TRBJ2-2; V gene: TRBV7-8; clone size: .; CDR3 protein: CASSLGSGRRLNTGELFF; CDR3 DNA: TGTGCCAGCAGCTTAGGGTCGGGGAGGAGACTAAACACCGGGGAGCTGTTTTTT
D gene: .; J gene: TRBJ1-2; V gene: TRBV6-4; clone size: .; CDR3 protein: CASSDRERNGYTF; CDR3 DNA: TGTGCCAGCAGTGACAGGGAGCGCAATGGCTACACCTTC
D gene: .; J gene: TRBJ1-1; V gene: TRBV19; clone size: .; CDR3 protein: CASSIRGTEAFF; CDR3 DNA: TGTGCCAGTAGTATTCGGGGAACTGAAGCTTTCTTT
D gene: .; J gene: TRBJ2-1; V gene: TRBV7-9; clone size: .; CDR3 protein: CASSPSINNEQFF; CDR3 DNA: TGTGCCAGCAGTCCCTCTATTAACAATGAGCAGTTCTTC
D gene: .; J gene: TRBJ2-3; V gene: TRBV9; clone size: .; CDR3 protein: CASSVEGHLTDTQYF; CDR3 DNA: TGTGCCAGCAGCGTAGAAGGACACCTCACAGATACGCAGTATTTT
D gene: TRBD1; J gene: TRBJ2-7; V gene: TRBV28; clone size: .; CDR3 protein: CASSTRQGHYEQYF; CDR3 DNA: TGTGCCAGCAGTACTCGACAGGGCCACTACGAGCAGTACTTC
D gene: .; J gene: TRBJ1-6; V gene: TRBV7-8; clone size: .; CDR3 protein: CASSLLQGNNSPLHF; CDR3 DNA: TGTGCCAGCAGCTTGTTACAGGGAAATAATTCACCCCTCCACTTT